These 27 T cell receptor beta chains were all obtained from the same sample, sequenced in a study of post-analysis software for immune sequencing data. Researchers reported that TCR beta cDNA libraries carried unique molecular identifiers. TCRdb reanalysed the PCR reads using MiXCR and keeps one entry per CDR3 protein. The sample consists of 800,000 to 950,000 distinct CDR3 sequences, approximately 50% of them appearing once. No antigen has been assigned to these receptors. General study points: Four to six TRBV segments, including TRBV5-6, TRBV5-1 and TRBV20-1, were more frequent in patients than controls.

Sequenced sample: blood. The receptor source for this set is a girl aged 5-17 years with multiple sclerosis.

This chain links TRBV18 with TRBJ2-7, with 7 nucleotides matching TRBD2. The CDR3 covers 15 residues. Looked up from germline, CDR1 is KGHSH and CDR2 is LQKENI. After removal of 0 bases from V and 7 bases from J, the junction contained 9 bases not matched to a gene. The CDR3: CASSPPGRERGEQYF. CDR3 nucleotide sequence: TGTGCCAGCTCACCACCGGGGCGGGAGAGGGGAGAGCAGTACTTC.

This clonotype has a handful of counts. The V call is TRBV15, the J call TRBJ2-7; 7 nucleotides match TRBD1. With V trimmed by 1 base and J by 0 bases, 9 bases remained unmatched. The germline CDR1 and CDR2 sequences are LNHNV and YYDKDF (reference sequence). The CDR3 has 17 amino acids. CDR3 in amino acids: CATSRVFAGTDSYEQYF. The CDR3 region has the DNA TGTGCCACCAGCAGAGTGTTTGCCGGGACAGACTCCTACGAGCAGTACTTC.

V is TRBV6-1 and J is TRBJ2-3; D is uncertain. The length of the CDR3 is 13 residues. V lost 11 bases and J lost 1, with 13 bases in between. CDR1 MNHNS and CDR2 SASEGT come from the germline V gene. The CDR3 DNA reads as TGTGCCGAAAAGCCAGGAGGCACAGATACGCAGTATTTT. Translated: CAEKPGGTDTQYF.

The chain has TRBV20-1 and TRBJ2-5, with D possibly TRBD2 on 5 matching bases. The end of the DNA is better explained by TRBJ2-7, so the J call may be wrong. The length of the CDR3 is 13 residues. CDR1 DFQATT and CDR2 SNEGSKA come from the germline V gene (reference sequence). CDR3 protein: CSARVDGTYEQYF. The CDR3 nucleotides read TGCAGTGCTAGAGTGGACGGGACCTACGAGCAGTACTTC.

On this clonotype: One end of the junction is discordant with germline, which a read error may explain. V is TRBV6-1 and J is TRBJ2-5, with 8 bases that match TRBD2. CDR3 length: 13 amino acids. Germline CDR1 reads MNHNS; CDR2 reads SASEGT. CDR3 residues: CASGESSGRSEYF. In nucleotides, the CDR3 is TGTGCCAGCGGTGAATCCAGCGGGAGAAGTGAGTACTTC.

In this sample, this clonotype turned up a few times. This chain connects TRBV20-1 to TRBJ2-5, with D possibly being TRBD2 (6 bases). V was clipped by 3 bases and J by 5 bases, with 10 bases between them. Germline V gene sequence: CDR1 DFQATT, CDR2 SNEGSKA (reference sequence). There are 12 residues in the CDR3. In DNA, the CDR3 is TGCAGTGCTAGCAAGGGGAGGGAGACCCAGTACTTC. Translation: CSASKGRETQYF.

The chain joins TRBV20-1 to TRBJ2-7, with 8 bases lining up with TRBD2. Per germline, CDR1 DFQATT and CDR2 SNEGSKA (reference sequence). With V trimmed by 6 bases and J by 5 bases, 6 bases remained unmatched. The CDR3 consists of 12 residues. The CDR3 reads CSAQRETHEQYF. CDR3 in DNA: TGCAGTGCCCAGCGGGAGACCCACGAGCAGTACTTC.

The chain uses TRBV5-1 and TRBJ2-1, with TRBD1 matching over 8 bases. From germline, CDR1 is SGHRS and CDR2 YFSETQ. V trimming: 5 bases; J trimming: 5 bases; junction bases outside the gene matches: 6. The CDR3 sequence is 14 residues long. The CDR3 spells CASRAGTGNNEQFF. CDR3 coding DNA: TGCGCCAGCAGGGCCGGGACAGGTAACAATGAGCAGTTCTTC.

With regard to this clonotype: One end of the junction fails to match germline, which may point to a read error. The chain joins TRBV29-1 to TRBJ2-1; weak D call: TRBD2 (5 bases). CDR3 length: 15 residues. The V gene's germline CDR1 is SQVTM and CDR2 ANQGSEA. The CDR3, as DNA: TGCAGCGTTCCCACAAGAACTCCGAGGGAAAATGAGCAGGTCTTC. Translated: CSVPTRTPRENEQVF.

This clonotype was counted once. The genes are TRBV20-1 and TRBJ2-5; D is possibly TRBD1 (6 bases). The CDR3 is 14 residues long. Trimming cost V 6 bases and J 2 bases, with 16 bases left between them. Germline-derived CDR1 and CDR2 are DFQATT and SNEGSKA (reference sequence). Written as DNA, the CDR3 is TGCAGTGCCCGCTTCGTCCAGGGGCAAGAGACCCAGTACTTC. Amino acids: CSARFVQGQETQYF.

The chain joins TRBV12-3 or TRBV12-4 to TRBJ1-5; 10 bases are a match to TRBD1. V was clipped by 6 bases and J by 7 bases; unmatched bases: 9. This CDR3 comprises 15 residues. The CDR3 protein is CASSSGTGVRQPQHF. DNA for the CDR3: TGTGCCAGCAGCTCCGGGACAGGGGTCAGGCAGCCCCAGCATTTT.

This clonotype was counted between two and nine times. This rearrangement joins TRBV3-1 to TRBJ1-1; D is unresolved. Trimming removed 3 bases at V and 3 bases at J, with 11 bases between. This CDR3 is 14 amino acids long. The germline V gene has CDR1 LGHDT and CDR2 YNNKEL (reference sequence). CDR3 loop: CASSHSGIYTEAFF. In nucleotides, the CDR3 is TGTGCCAGCAGCCACTCCGGAATATACACTGAAGCTTTCTTT.

The rearrangement joins TRBV7-8 to TRBJ1-2, with TRBD1 identical over 7 bases. This CDR3 is built from 17 residues. The V gene end was trimmed by 2 bases and the J gene end by 7 bases; junction bases not matched to a gene: 16. Germline CDR1 reads SGHVS; CDR2 reads FQNEAQ. The CDR3 DNA follows: TGTGCCAGCAGCTTAATGTTGGGGACAGCCGCGTTTGGTGGCTACACCTTC. This gives the protein CASSLMLGTAAFGGYTF.

On this clonotype itself: The junction departs from the called germline gene at one end, perhaps through a read error. V usage is TRBV7-9 and J usage is TRBJ2-7; the match to TRBD2 covers 14 bases. CDR1 is SEHNR and CDR2 is FQNEAQ in the germline V gene (reference sequence). The CDR3 is 17 amino acids. Here the CDR3 DNA reads TGTGCCAGCAGCTCCGACAGCCCGGGACTAGCGGGAGTTGAGCGGTTCTTC. Translating it yields CASSSDSPGLAGVERFF.

The J gene is TRBJ1-2, the V gene TRBV7-9, with D uncertain. The CDR3 has 14 amino acids. Germline V CDR1 and CDR2: SEHNR, FQNEAQ (reference sequence). V lost 2 bases to trimming and J lost 7 bases, with 14 bases between them. CDR3 protein: CASSLRSSTGGYTF. The CDR3 nucleotides are TGTGCCAGCAGCTTACGGTCGTCAACGGGTGGCTACACCTTC.

CDR3 protein: CASSSVGQHPYEQYF. The CDR3 coding sequence is TGTGCCAGCAGCTCTGTAGGGCAACATCCCTACGAGCAGTACTTC. The V and J genes are TRBV5-6 and TRBJ2-7; D not resolved. Trimming cost V 3 bases and J 2 bases, with 15 bases left between them. The CDR3 covers 15 residues. CDR1 is SGHDT, CDR2 YYEEEE, per germline.

The chain couples TRBV30 to TRBJ2-7; 12 positions match TRBD2. Germline V gene data show CDR1 as GTSNPN and CDR2 as SVGIG (reference sequence). The CDR3 spans 15 residues. V gave up 1 base and J gave up 2 bases; unmatched junction bases: 3. The chain's CDR3 is CAWSDRLAGAYEQYF. DNA of the CDR3: TGTGCCTGGAGTGACCGACTAGCGGGGGCCTACGAGCAGTACTTC.

The chain carries TRBV6-6 and TRBJ2-3; no clear D. Trimming took 1 base from V and 0 from J, leaving 11 bases between them. Germline loops: CDR1 MNHNY, CDR2 SVGAGI (reference sequence). The CDR3 length is 16 residues. This CDR3 is CASSYYPIRSTDTQYF. The CDR3, as DNA: TGTGCCAGCAGTTACTATCCGATTAGGAGCACAGATACGCAGTATTTT.

This clonotype was counted a few times. This chain uses TRBV15 with TRBJ2-7, with 8 bases fitting TRBD2. This CDR3 is 16 amino acids long. Trimming at V came to 0 bases and at J to 5 bases, leaving 9 bases not matched to a gene. CDR1 LNHNV and CDR2 YYDKDF come from the germline V gene (reference sequence). Here the CDR3 DNA reads TGTGCCACCAGCAGAGATCTCGGGGGGGTTAGGAACGAGCAGTACTTC. This gives the protein CATSRDLGGVRNEQYF. The full variable domain, its missing parts supplied by reference TRBV15 and TRBJ2-7, is DAMVIQNPRYQVTQFGKPVTLSCSQTLNHNVMYWYQQKSSQAPKLLFHYYDKDFNNEADTPDNFQSRRPNTSFCFLDIRSPGLGDTAMYLCATSRDLGGVRNEQYFGPGTRLTVT.

J is TRBJ2-1 and V is TRBV5-1, with 7 bases that match TRBD2. Germline CDR1 is SGHRS and CDR2 is YFSETQ. With V trimmed by 7 bases and J by 8 bases, 12 bases remained unmatched. There are 14 residues in the CDR3. CDR3 residues: CASQVVGGQDEQFF. CDR3 bases: TGCGCCAGCCAAGTTGTGGGAGGGCAGGATGAGCAGTTCTTC.

The gene calls are TRBV7-3 and TRBJ2-6, with 7 bases identical to TRBD1. V gave up 5 bases and J gave up 0 bases; unmatched junction bases: 7. Germline V gene lookup returns CDR1 SGHTA and CDR2 FQGTGA. The CDR3 runs to 17 residues. CDR3 DNA sequence: TGTGCCAGCAGCAGGGACAGACCGGGCTCTGGGGCCAACGTCCTGACTTTC. This gives the protein CASSRDRPGSGANVLTF.

V gene TRBV3-1 combines with J gene TRBJ1-1; a possible D gene is TRBD1 (5 bases). This CDR3 is built from 13 residues. Germline-derived CDR1 and CDR2 are LGHDT and YNNKEL (reference sequence). Trimming stripped 4 bases from V and 5 bases from J, with 11 bases between. CDR3 protein: CASSPPGLTEAFF. The DNA of the CDR3 is TGTGCCAGCAGCCCCCCAGGGTTGACTGAAGCTTTCTTT.

This clonotype was detected only once. The chain uses TRBV10-3 and TRBJ2-1, with 9 bases aligning to TRBD1. TRBJ2-7 explains the end of the DNA better; the J call may be wrong. The germline CDR1 and CDR2 sequences are ENHRY and SYGVKD. There are 13 residues in the CDR3. CDR3 nucleotide sequence: TGTGCCATCAGTTGGACAGGGGCACTCGAGCAGTACTTC. This encodes CAISWTGALEQYF.

The J gene is TRBJ1-1, the V gene TRBV7-6; D is undetermined. V dropped 1 base and J dropped 1 base, with 10 bases sitting between them. Germline values: CDR1 SGHVS, CDR2 FNYEAQ. The CDR3 loop spans 15 amino acids. The CDR3 reads CASSLERPANTEAFF. The CDR3 DNA is TGTGCCAGCAGCTTAGAGAGGCCAGCGAACACTGAAGCTTTCTTT.

The chain employs TRBV5-6 and TRBJ2-3; TRBD2 might be the D (5 bases). Trimming stripped 3 bases from V and 1 base from J, with 21 bases between. CDR1 and CDR2 from the germline V gene are SGHDT and YYEEEE. The CDR3 is 18 amino acids. CDR3 sequence (DNA): TGTGCCAGCAGCTCCACGACCGGAGGAGGTAGAGGCACAGATACGCAGTATTTT. It specifies CASSSTTGGGRGTDTQYF.

The V gene is TRBV9, the J gene TRBJ2-7; D tentatively fits TRBD1 or TRBD2 (5 bases each). V lost 4 bases, J lost 0 bases, and 17 bases lay in between. The CDR3 consists of 16 residues. Germline-derived CDR1 and CDR2 are SGDLS and YYNGEE. The CDR3 sequence: CASSPGGGSISYEQYF. The CDR3, as DNA: TGTGCCAGCAGCCCCGGTGGGGGATCTATCTCCTACGAGCAGTACTTC.

V usage is TRBV29-1 and J usage is TRBJ1-5; D unclear. CDR3 length: 12 residues. Germline CDR1 and CDR2: SQVTM and ANQGSEA. V lost 4 bases and J lost 8, with 12 bases in between. CDR3 in amino acids: CSVGGDWKPQHF. The DNA for the CDR3 is TGCAGCGTTGGAGGAGATTGGAAGCCCCAGCATTTT.